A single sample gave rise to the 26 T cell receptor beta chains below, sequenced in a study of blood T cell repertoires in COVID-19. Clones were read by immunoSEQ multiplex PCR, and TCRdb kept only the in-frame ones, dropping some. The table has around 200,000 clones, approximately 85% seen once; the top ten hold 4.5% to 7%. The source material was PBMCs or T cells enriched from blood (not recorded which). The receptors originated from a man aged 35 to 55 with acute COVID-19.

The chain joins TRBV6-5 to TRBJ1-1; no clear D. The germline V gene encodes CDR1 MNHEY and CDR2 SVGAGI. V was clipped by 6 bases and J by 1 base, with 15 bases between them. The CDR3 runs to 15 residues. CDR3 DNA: TGTGCCAGCAGCCGCGGAGGACTGAGGAACACTGAAGCTTTCTTT. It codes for CASSRGGLRNTEAFF.

The CDR3 sequence is CASRTSGTSNEQYF. The CDR3 bases are TGTGCCAGCAGGACGTCCGGGACTAGCAACGAGCAGTACTTC. V and J are TRBV27 and TRBJ2-7, with TRBD2 identical over 9 bases. The germline V gene has CDR1 MNHEY and CDR2 SMNVEV (reference sequence). Trimming cost V 6 bases and J 5 bases; bases outside gene matches: 8. The CDR3 is 14 amino acids.

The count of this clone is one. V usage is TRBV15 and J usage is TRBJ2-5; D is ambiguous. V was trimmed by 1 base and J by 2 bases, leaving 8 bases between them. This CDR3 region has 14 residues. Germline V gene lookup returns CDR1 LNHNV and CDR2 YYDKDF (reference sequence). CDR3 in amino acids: CATSRARLQETQYF. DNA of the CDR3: TGTGCCACCAGCAGAGCTAGGTTACAAGAGACCCAGTACTTC.

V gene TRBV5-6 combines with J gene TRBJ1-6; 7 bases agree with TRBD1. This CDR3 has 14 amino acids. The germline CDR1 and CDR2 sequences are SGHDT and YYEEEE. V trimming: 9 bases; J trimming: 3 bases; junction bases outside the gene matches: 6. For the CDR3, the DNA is TGTGCCACTTCAGGGGGGAACTATAATTCACCCCTCCACTTT. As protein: CATSGGNYNSPLHF.

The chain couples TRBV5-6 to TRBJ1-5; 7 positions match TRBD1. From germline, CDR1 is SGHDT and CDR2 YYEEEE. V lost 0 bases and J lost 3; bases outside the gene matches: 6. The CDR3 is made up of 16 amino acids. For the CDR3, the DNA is TGTGCCAGCAGCTTGGCCAACAGGGGCCCCAATCAGCCCCAGCATTTT. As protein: CASSLANRGPNQPQHF.

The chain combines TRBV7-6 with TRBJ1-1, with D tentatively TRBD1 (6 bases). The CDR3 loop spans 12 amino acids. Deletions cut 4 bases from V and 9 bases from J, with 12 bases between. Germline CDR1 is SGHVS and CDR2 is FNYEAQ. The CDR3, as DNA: TGTGCCAGCAGCTCCCTTGGACAGAAAGCTTTCTTT. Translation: CASSSLGQKAFF.

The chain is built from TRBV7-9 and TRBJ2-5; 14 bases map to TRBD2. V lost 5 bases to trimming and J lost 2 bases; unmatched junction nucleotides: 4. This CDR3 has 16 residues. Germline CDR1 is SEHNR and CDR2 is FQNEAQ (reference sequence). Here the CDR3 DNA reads TGTGCCAGCAGCCCTGGGACTAGCGGGAGTCAAGAGACCCAGTACTTC. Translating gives CASSPGTSGSQETQYF.

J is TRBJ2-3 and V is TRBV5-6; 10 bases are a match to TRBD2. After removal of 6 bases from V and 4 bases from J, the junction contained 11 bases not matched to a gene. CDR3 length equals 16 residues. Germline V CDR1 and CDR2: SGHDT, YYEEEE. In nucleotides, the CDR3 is TGTGCCAGCATCCGACACAGCGGGAGGGTGGCAGATACGCAGTATTTT. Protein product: CASIRHSGRVADTQYF.

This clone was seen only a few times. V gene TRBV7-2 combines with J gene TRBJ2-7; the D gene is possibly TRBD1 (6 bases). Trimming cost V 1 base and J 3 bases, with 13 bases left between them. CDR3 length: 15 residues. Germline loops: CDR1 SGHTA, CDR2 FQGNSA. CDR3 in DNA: TGTGCCAGCAGCTTAGAACAGGGTCGGTTCTACGAGCAGTACTTC. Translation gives CASSLEQGRFYEQYF. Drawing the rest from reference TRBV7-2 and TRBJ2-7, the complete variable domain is GAGVSQSPSNKVTEKGKDVELRCDPISGHTALYWYRQSLGQGLEFLIYFQGNSAPDKSGLPSDRFSAERTGGSVSTLTIQRTQQEDSAVYLCASSLEQGRFYEQYFGPGTRLTVT.

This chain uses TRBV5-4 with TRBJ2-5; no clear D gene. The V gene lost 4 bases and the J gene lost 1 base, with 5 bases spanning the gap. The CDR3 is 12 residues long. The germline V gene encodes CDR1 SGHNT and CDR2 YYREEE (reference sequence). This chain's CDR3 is CASSPPQETQYF. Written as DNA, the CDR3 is TGTGCCAGCAGCCCTCCCCAAGAGACCCAGTACTTC.

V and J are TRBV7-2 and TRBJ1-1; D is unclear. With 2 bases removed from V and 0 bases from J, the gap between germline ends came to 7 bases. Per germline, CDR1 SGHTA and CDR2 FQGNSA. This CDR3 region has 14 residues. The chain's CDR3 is CASSLRHMNTEAFF. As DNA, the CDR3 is TGTGCCAGCAGCTTACGACACATGAACACTGAAGCTTTCTTT.

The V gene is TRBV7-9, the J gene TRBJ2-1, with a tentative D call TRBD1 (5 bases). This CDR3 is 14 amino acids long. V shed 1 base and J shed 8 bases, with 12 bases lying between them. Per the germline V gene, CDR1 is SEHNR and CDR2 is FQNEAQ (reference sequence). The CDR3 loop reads CASSLGGVGDEQFF. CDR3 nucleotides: TGTGCCAGCAGCTTAGGGGGCGTTGGCGATGAGCAGTTCTTC. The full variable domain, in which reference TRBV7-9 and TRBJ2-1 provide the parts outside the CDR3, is DTGVSQNPRHKITKRGQNVTFRCDPISEHNRLYWYRQTLGQGPEFLTYFQNEAQLEKSRLLSDRFSAERPKGSFSTLEIQRTEQGDSAMYLCASSLGGVGDEQFFGPGTRLTVL.

The CDR3 is CASNSGVEKLFF. The CDR3 nucleotides are TGTGCCAGCAATTCAGGCGTAGAAAAACTGTTTTTT. The V and J genes are TRBV6-5 and TRBJ1-4; D gene ambiguous. CDR1 and CDR2 (germline): MNHEY, SVGAGI. Trimming removed 7 bases from V and 8 bases from J, with 11 bases in between. CDR3 length: 12 residues.

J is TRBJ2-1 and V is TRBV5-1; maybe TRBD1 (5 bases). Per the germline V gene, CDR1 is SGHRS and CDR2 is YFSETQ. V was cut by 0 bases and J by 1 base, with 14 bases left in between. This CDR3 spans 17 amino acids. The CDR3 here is CASSLAGQGYSYNEQFF. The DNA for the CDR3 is TGCGCCAGCAGCTTGGCCGGGCAGGGTTATTCCTACAATGAGCAGTTCTTC.

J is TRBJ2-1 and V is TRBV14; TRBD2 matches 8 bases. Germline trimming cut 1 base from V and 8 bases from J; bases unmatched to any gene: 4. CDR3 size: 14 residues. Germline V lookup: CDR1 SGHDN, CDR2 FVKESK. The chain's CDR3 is CASSQGGLDDEQFF. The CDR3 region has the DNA TGTGCCAGCAGCCAAGGGGGACTAGATGATGAGCAGTTCTTC.

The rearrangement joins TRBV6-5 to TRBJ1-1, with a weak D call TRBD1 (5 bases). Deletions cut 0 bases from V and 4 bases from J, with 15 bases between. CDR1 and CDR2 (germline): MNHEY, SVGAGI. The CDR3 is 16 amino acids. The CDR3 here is CASSYSNIRGATEAFF. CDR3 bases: TGTGCCAGCAGTTACTCGAATATTAGGGGCGCCACTGAAGCTTTCTTT.

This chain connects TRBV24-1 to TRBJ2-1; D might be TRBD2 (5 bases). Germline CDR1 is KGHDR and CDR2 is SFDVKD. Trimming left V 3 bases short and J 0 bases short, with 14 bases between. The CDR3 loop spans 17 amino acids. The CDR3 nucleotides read TGTGCCACCAGTGATGCTTGGACTGGGAGCTCCTACAATGAGCAGTTCTTC. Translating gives CATSDAWTGSSYNEQFF.

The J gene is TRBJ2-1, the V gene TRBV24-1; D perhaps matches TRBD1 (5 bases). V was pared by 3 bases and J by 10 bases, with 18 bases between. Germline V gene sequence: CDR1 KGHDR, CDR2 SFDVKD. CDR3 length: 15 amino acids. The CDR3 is CATSDSKGPGLEQFF. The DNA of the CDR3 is TGTGCCACCAGTGATAGCAAGGGGCCAGGGTTAGAGCAGTTCTTC.

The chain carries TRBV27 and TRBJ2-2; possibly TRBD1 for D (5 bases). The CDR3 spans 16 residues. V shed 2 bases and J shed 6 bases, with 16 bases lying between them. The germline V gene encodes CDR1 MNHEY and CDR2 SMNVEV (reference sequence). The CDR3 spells CASSLAGSATAGELFF. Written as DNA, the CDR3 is TGTGCCAGCAGTTTAGCAGGGTCCGCAACGGCCGGGGAGCTGTTTTTT.

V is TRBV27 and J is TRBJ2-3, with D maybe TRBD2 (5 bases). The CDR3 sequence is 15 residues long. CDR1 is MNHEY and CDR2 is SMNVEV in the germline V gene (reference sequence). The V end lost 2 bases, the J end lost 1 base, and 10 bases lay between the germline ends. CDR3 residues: CASSLLSGGTDTQYF. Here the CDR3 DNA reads TGTGCCAGCAGTTTACTAAGCGGCGGCACAGATACGCAGTATTTT.

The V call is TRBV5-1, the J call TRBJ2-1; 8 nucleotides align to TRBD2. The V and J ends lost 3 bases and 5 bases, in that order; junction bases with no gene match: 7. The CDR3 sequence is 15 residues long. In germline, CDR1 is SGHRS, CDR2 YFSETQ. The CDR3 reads CASSYSGMVNNEQFF. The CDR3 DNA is TGCGCCAGCAGCTATAGCGGGATGGTCAACAATGAGCAGTTCTTC.

CDR3 region: CASSRTFRDNEQFF. DNA for the CDR3: TGTGCCAGCTCACGAACGTTCCGGGACAATGAGCAGTTCTTC. This chain joins TRBV18 and TRBJ2-1; D is uncertain. The CDR3 length is 14 residues. Germline values: CDR1 KGHSH, CDR2 LQKENI. Trimming pared 4 bases from V and 5 bases from J, leaving 12 bases between. Based on the CDR3 plus reference TRBV18 and TRBJ2-1, the full variable domain is NAGVMQNPRHLVRRRGQEARLRCSPMKGHSHVYWYRQLPEEGLKFMVYLQKENIIDESGMPKERFSAEFPKEGPSILRIQQVVRGDSAAYFCASSRTFRDNEQFFGPGTRLTVL.

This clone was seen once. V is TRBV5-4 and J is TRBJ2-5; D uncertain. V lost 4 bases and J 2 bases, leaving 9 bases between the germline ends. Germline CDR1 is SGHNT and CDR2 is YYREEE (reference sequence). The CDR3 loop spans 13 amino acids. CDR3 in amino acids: CASSLAPQETQYF. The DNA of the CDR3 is TGTGCCAGCAGCCTGGCCCCGCAAGAGACCCAGTACTTC.

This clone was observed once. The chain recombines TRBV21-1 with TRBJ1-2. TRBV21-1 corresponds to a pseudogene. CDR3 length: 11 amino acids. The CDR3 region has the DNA TGTGCCAGCAGCAAAATCGATGGCTACACCTTC. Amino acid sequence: CASSKIDGYTF.

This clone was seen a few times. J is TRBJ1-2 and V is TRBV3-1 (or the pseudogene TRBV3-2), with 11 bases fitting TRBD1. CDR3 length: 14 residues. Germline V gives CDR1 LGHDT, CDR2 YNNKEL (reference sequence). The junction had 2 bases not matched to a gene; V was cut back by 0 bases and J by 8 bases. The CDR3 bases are TGTGCCAGCAGCCAAGAGGGGACAGGGGGAGGCTACACCTTC. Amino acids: CASSQEGTGGGYTF.

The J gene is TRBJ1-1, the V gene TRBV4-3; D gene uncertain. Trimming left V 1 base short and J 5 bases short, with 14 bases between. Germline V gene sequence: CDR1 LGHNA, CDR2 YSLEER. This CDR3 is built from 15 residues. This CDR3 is CASSQVPDYDTEAFF. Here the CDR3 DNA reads TGCGCCAGCAGCCAAGTACCGGACTATGATACTGAAGCTTTCTTT.